This T cell receptor beta chain was captured in a study of T cell responses to AZD1222 COVID-19 vaccine (dated by TCRdb to the early 2020s). Broadly, across the study: A total of more than 230 trial participants underwent TCR sequencing, of whom more than 200 had received two doses of AZD1222 and some 25 had received two doses of the MenACWY control vaccine. Trial participants were enrolled into age subgroups of 18-55, 56-69 and 70-plus years, which contained about 160, 30 and 59 TCR-sequenced participants, respectively. Here is what the overall study found, with its caveats: Participants were mostly white British and included more females than males, and it was suggested by the authors that clonal diversity may have been underestimated. Nearly half of unique spike-specific TCRs reportedly recognized epitopes outside regions mutated in the B.1.351 and B.1.1.7 variants. In the small 56-69-year group, the increase in depth fell short of significance, most likely because of low power. After two AZD1222 doses, both the breadth and the depth of spike-specific TCRs were significantly higher than at day 0 and than in MenACWY recipients. Conclusions about previously exposed vaccinees were limited because only six AZD1222 recipients were SARS-CoV-2 seropositive at baseline. No day 14 peak-response samples were available, so repertoires were characterized only after the peak T cell response. CD4 TCRs associated with the vaccine covered the entire spike protein, and the dominant responses were in regions 160-218 and 743-854.

The CDR3 regions of human TCRbeta chains were subjected to immunosequencing. The study's own analysis went as follows. Repertoire TCRs were checked for matches against a reference library of SARS-CoV-2-specific TCRs that had been generated using the MIRA antigen-specificity platform. Breadth was defined as the fraction of unique TCRs that were SARS-CoV-2-associated, and depth was defined as the fraction of total T cells that were SARS-CoV-2-associated. Using the MIRA data, every spike-specific TCR was mapped to the spike region that the TCR reacted to and assigned to either a CD4 or a CD8 class. Log10-transformed breadth and depth values were compared by one-way ANOVA with Sidak's multiple comparisons tests. TCRdb mirrors the immuneACCESS table, restricted to in-frame sequences. Some clones are absent from its copies; in checked studies, under half trace to an unresolved V gene, and the reason for the others is unknown. V and J calls and clone size are copied from that table; D and trimming were computed from the DNA. The sample table holds roughly 120,000 clones, of which 80% to 90% were seen once. Roughly 7% of the sample is taken by the ten largest.

Points on this clone: Its specific antigen is unknown. Base qualities are missing; no much larger clone stands one base away.

From a lookup of the germline V gene, CDR1 and CDR2 are SGDLS and YYNGEE. V and J are truncated by 3 bases and 0 bases respectively, leaving an intervening sequence of 6 bases. The CDR3 holds 13 amino acids from the cysteine to the phenylalanine. This entry keeps only the CDR3 DNA: 39 bases, framed from base 1. Sample time point, as interpreted from the label and publication: about 28 days (+/-7) after the second vaccine dose. AZD1222 recipients whose second dose came at about 4 weeks and those whose second dose came at about 12 weeks were combined into one group, since spike-specific TCR depth and breadth did not differ between the two schedules. Vaccinee samples came from UK trials COV001 and COV002, including a single-blind randomized controlled phase 2/3 trial of AZD1222 (ChAdOx1 nCoV-19) in healthy adults. Trial participant PBMC samples were collected at day 0 and day 28 after the second dose for TCRbeta chain sequencing.

The source material was peripheral blood, sampled 28 days after the second AZD1222 dose. This TCR was sampled from an adult who received the AZD1222 COVID-19 vaccine. The chain links TRBV9 with TRBJ1-1, with the D gene not clear enough to name. The sequenced DNA: TGTGCCAGCAGCGCGGGTATGAACACTGAAGCTTTCTTT. Its coded protein is CASSAGMNTEAFF.